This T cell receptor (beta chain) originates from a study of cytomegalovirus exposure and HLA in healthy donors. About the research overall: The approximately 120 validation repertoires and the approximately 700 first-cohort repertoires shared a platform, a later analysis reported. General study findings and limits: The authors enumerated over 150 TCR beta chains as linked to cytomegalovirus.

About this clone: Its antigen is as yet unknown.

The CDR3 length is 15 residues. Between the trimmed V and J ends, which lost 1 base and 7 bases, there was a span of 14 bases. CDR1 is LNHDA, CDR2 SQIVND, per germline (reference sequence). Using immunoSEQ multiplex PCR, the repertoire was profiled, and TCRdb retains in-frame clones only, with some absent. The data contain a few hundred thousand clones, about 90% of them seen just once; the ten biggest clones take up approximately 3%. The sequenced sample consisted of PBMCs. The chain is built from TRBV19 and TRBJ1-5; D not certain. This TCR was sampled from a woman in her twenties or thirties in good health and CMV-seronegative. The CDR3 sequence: CASSIADGGKQPQHF. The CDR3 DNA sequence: TGTGCCAGTAGTATAGCCGACGGTGGGAAACAGCCCCAGCATTTT.